The 5 T cell receptor beta chains below were found in one sample sequenced in a study of blood T cell repertoires in COVID-19. Profiled with immunoSEQ multiplex PCR; TCRdb holds only in-frame clones, not every one. The sample lists tens of thousands of clones, 74% seen once, with 28% in the top ten. The sequencing input was peripheral blood. The receptors derive from a woman aged 80 or over with acute or convalescent COVID-19.

The V call is TRBV4-2, the J call TRBJ2-7, with D possibly being TRBD2 (7 bases). V was cut by 4 bases and J by 3 bases, with 16 bases left in between. Germline V lookup: CDR1 LGHNA, CDR2 YNFKEQ. This CDR3 spans 15 amino acids. The CDR3 sequence: CASSPAGGGSYEQYF. The CDR3 coding sequence is TGTGCCAGCAGCCCGGCGGGCGGGGGCAGCTACGAGCAGTACTTC.

The chain links TRBV4-1 to TRBJ2-6; D is possibly TRBD2 (5 bases). CDR1 MGHRA and CDR2 YSYEKL come from the germline V gene. With 1 base removed from V and 3 bases from J, the gap between germline ends came to 7 bases. CDR3 size: 15 residues. CDR3 sequence reads: CASSQGGYGANVLTF. DNA of the CDR3: TGCGCCAGCAGCCAAGGAGGGTATGGGGCCAACGTCCTGACTTTC.

In this sample, this clone turned up once. The V call is TRBV28, the J call TRBJ2-1; 8 bases line up with TRBD1. The CDR3 is 14 amino acids. V dropped 5 bases and J dropped 9; count of bases not matched to a gene: 9. The germline CDR1 and CDR2 sequences are MDHEN and SYDVKM. CDR3 loop: CASSRTGRLGEQFF. The CDR3 region has the DNA TGTGCCAGCAGTCGGACAGGGCGCCTGGGTGAGCAGTTCTTC.

This chain connects TRBV7-2 to TRBJ1-5; 9 nucleotides line up with TRBD1. This CDR3 is 18 amino acids long. V shed 1 base and J 3 bases; nucleotides not matched to a gene: 10. CDR1 is SGHTA and CDR2 is FQGNSA in the germline V gene. The CDR3 reads CASSLVRGQGGPNQPQHF. The DNA of the CDR3 is TGTGCCAGCAGCTTAGTTCGGGGACAGGGAGGGCCCAATCAGCCCCAGCATTTT. The variable domain in full, completed from reference TRBV7-2 and TRBJ1-5, reads GAGVSQSPSNKVTEKGKDVELRCDPISGHTALYWYRQSLGQGLEFLIYFQGNSAPDKSGLPSDRFSAERTGGSVSTLTIQRTQQEDSAVYLCASSLVRGQGGPNQPQHFGDGTRLSIL.

The genes are TRBV7-8 and TRBJ2-7; 9 bases map to TRBD1. The length of the CDR3 is 15 residues. CDR1 SGHVS and CDR2 FQNEAQ come from the germline V gene. V was pared by 4 bases and J by 3 bases, with 7 bases of the junction left unmatched. The CDR3 sequence is CASSYSRDRVYEQYF. In DNA, the CDR3 is TGTGCCAGCAGCTATTCGAGGGACAGGGTCTACGAGCAGTACTTC.